This TCR beta chain was documented in a study of early T cells in non-severe SARS-CoV-2 infection. Overall study context: Investigators sequenced bulk RNA drawn from unsorted whole blood, and chains remained unpaired.

This clonotype was seen repeatedly, ten times or more. The protocol attached unique molecular identifiers to individual cDNA molecules. From the 5' RACE reads, TCRdb called clonotypes with MiXCR, one entry per CDR3 protein. The sample carries about 35,000 distinct CDR3 sequences, 5% to 7% recorded once. This CDR3 contains 16 residues. V lost 5 bases, J lost 6 bases, and 11 bases stayed unmatched. The chain joins TRBV12-3 or TRBV12-4 to TRBJ2-1, with 9 nucleotides matching TRBD2. Sequencing was performed on whole blood. The sequence was collected from an adult who was a healthcare worker with PCR-confirmed SARS-CoV-2 infection or an uninfected control (not recorded which). This CDR3 reads CASSLLGSGRPNEQFF. The CDR3 DNA reads as TGTGCCAGCAGTCTGCTAGGTAGCGGGAGACCCAATGAGCAGTTCTTC.